The present TCR beta chain was sequenced within a study of cytomegalovirus exposure and HLA in healthy donors. In germline, CDR1 is KGHSH, CDR2 LQKENI. This CDR3 is 19 amino acids long. V trimming: 3 bases; J trimming: 3 bases; junction bases outside the gene matches: 20. Whole-study results and caveats: TCR sequences were mostly rare, though some public TCRs occurred in many donors.

Comments on this clone: Its antigen is as yet unknown.

The PCR was carried out with 60 Vbeta primers and 13 Jbeta primers. The protocol was immunoSEQ multiplex PCR, while the TCRdb copy is restricted to in-frame clones and leaves out a portion. This sample has about 65,000 clones, with 60% to 80% found just once. The chain joins TRBV18 to TRBJ2-7, with 7 bases fitting TRBD1. The receptor's source is a young man in good health and CMV-seronegative. The sample consisted of PBMCs. The CDR3 coding sequence is TGTGCCAGCTCACCCCGTCACTGGGCACCGGCAGGGACAGACTACGAGCAGTACTTC. Encoded protein: CASSPRHWAPAGTDYEQYF.